These 19 T cell receptor beta chains share one sample of origin, sequenced in a study of T cells after yellow fever vaccination. TCRdb redid the calling of the 5' RACE reads with MiXCR, one entry per CDR3 protein. The table records 300,000 to 400,000 distinct CDR3 sequences, about an eighth of them present only once. Source: CD4+ T cells sorted from PBMCs, taken 15 days after the yellow fever booster vaccination. The receptors were gathered from a man aged 18 to 35 who received the YFV17D yellow fever vaccine.

This clonotype appeared many times. V and J are TRBV5-1 and TRBJ2-1; D not resolved. Trimming stripped 4 bases from V and 6 bases from J, with 8 bases between. The CDR3 is 12 amino acids. Germline V gene data show CDR1 as SGHRS and CDR2 as YFSETQ. CDR3 protein: CASSNDINEQFF. CDR3 DNA sequence: TGCGCCAGCAGCAACGACATCAATGAGCAGTTCTTC.

V usage is TRBV12-3 or TRBV12-4 and J usage is TRBJ1-2; unclear D gene. The CDR3 has 13 amino acids. The V gene lost 1 base and the J gene lost 6 bases, with 9 bases spanning the gap. The chain's CDR3 is CASSLDGVHGYTF. The CDR3 DNA is TGTGCCAGCAGTTTAGACGGGGTCCATGGCTACACCTTC.

This clonotype was found a few times. J is TRBJ1-1 and V is TRBV3-1; D is undetermined. CDR1 is LGHDT, CDR2 YNNKEL, per germline (reference sequence). V lost 1 base and J lost 2, with 5 bases in between. This CDR3 has 13 residues. Here the CDR3 reads CASSQGYNTEAFF. CDR3 in DNA: TGTGCCAGCAGCCAAGGGTATAACACTGAAGCTTTCTTT.

This clonotype has just a few counts. The chain uses TRBV11-2 and TRBJ2-7; D remains unclear. Per germline, CDR1 SGHAT and CDR2 FQNNGV. The CDR3 sequence is 13 residues long. Trimming cost V 2 bases and J 3 bases, with 8 bases left between them. CDR3 amino acids: CASSLTDGYEQYV. In nucleotides, the CDR3 is TGTGCCAGCAGCTTAACCGACGGCTACGAGCAGTACGTC.

This clonotype was picked up a small number of times. In DNA, the CDR3 is TGTGCCAGCTCACCTAACGACAGGAGCTCCTATAATTCACCCCTCCACTTT. Protein: CASSPNDRSSYNSPLHF. This sequence joins TRBV18 and TRBJ1-6; D might be TRBD1 (6 bases). The V end was cut by 3 bases, the J end by 0 bases, with 12 bases between. Germline loops: CDR1 KGHSH, CDR2 LQKENI. The CDR3 length is 17 residues. The full variable domain, in which reference TRBV18 and TRBJ1-6 provide the parts outside the CDR3, is NAGVMQNPRHLVRRRGQEARLRCSPMKGHSHVYWYRQLPEEGLKFMVYLQKENIIDESGMPKERFSAEFPKEGPSILRIQQVVRGDSAAYFCASSPNDRSSYNSPLHFGNGTRLTVT.

This clonotype was seen more than once but under ten times. This chain uses TRBV29-1 with TRBJ2-5; perhaps TRBD2 as D (6 bases). Trimming shortened V by 8 bases and J by 2 bases, and 18 bases separated the two germline ends. Germline V lookup: CDR1 SQVTM, CDR2 ANQGSEA. The CDR3 consists of 14 residues. The CDR3 protein is CSSRLRGNQETQYF. DNA of the CDR3: TGCAGCTCACGACTCCGGGGGAATCAAGAGACCCAGTACTTC.

This clonotype was seen only a few times. The chain combines TRBV7-6 with TRBJ2-5, with a weak D call TRBD2 (5 bases). The V end was cut by 1 base, the J end by 6 bases, with 15 bases between. This CDR3 region has 15 residues. Germline lookup yields CDR1 SGHVS and CDR2 FNYEAQ. CDR3 loop: CASSLGDYYPQTQYF. The DNA of the CDR3 is TGTGCCAGCAGCTTAGGAGACTACTACCCTCAGACCCAGTACTTC.

This chain uses TRBV18 with TRBJ1-2; a possible D gene is TRBD1 (5 bases). Trimming pared 6 bases from V and 6 bases from J, leaving 11 bases between. Germline CDR1 KGHSH, CDR2 LQKENI. The CDR3 has 12 amino acids. CDR3 residues: CASSARADGYTF. The DNA of the CDR3 is TGTGCCAGCTCGGCCAGGGCGGATGGCTACACCTTC.

The chain combines TRBV21-1 with TRBJ2-7; the D call in the table, TRBD1, was not verified against the DNA. TRBV21-1 is recorded as a pseudogene. This CDR3 is 14 amino acids long. In nucleotides, the CDR3 is TGTGCCAGCAGCAAATCAGGGGTCATGTGCGAGCAGTACTTC. It yields the protein CASSKSGVMCEQYF.

This clonotype was observed a handful of times. CDR3 sequence: CASSDVETQYF. CDR3 DNA: TGTGCCAGCAGTGATGTGGAGACCCAGTACTTC. V usage is TRBV25-1 and J usage is TRBJ2-5; D is ambiguous. This CDR3 has 11 amino acids. Germline CDR1 is MGHDK and CDR2 is SYGVNS. Trimming shortened V by 3 bases and J by 5 bases, and 4 bases separated the two germline ends.

This rearrangement joins TRBV12-3 or TRBV12-4 to TRBJ2-1, with 12 nucleotides matching TRBD2. The CDR3 is 19 amino acids. V dropped 5 bases and J dropped 4; count of bases not matched to a gene: 15. CDR3 region: CASSVTVRTSGVGYNEQFF. CDR3 nucleotides: TGTGCCAGCAGTGTGACAGTCAGGACTAGCGGGGTTGGTTACAATGAGCAGTTCTTC.

This clonotype was seen more than once but under ten times. The genes are TRBV5-1 and TRBJ1-2; D possibly corresponds to TRBD1 (6 bases). This CDR3 is built from 15 residues. Germline assignment: CDR1 SGHRS and CDR2 YFSETQ. Between the trimmed V and J ends, which lost 5 bases and 5 bases, there was a span of 19 bases. CDR3 nucleotides: TGCGCCAGCAGTTCCGGACAGCTGGGGGAATATGGCTACACCTTC. Protein sequence: CASSSGQLGEYGYTF.

The chain employs TRBV20-1 and TRBJ2-1; unclear D gene. Germline lookup yields CDR1 DFQATT and CDR2 SNEGSKA (reference sequence). The CDR3 runs 13 residues. V shed 6 bases and J shed 1 base, with 10 bases lying between them. The CDR3 spells CSAPLGSYNEQFF. In nucleotides, the CDR3 is TGCAGTGCCCCCTTAGGTTCCTACAATGAGCAGTTCTTC.

This clonotype was seen a handful of times. V and J are TRBV4-2 and TRBJ2-1; 11 bases fit TRBD2. The CDR3 extends over 20 amino acids. Germline V gives CDR1 LGHNA, CDR2 YNFKEQ. Trimming cost V 1 base and J 0 bases; bases outside gene matches: 11. The CDR3 sequence is CASSQAVASGGLSSYNEQFF. In nucleotides, the CDR3 is TGTGCCAGCAGCCAAGCGGTCGCTAGCGGGGGGCTCAGCTCCTACAATGAGCAGTTCTTC.

The CDR3 bases are TGCGCCAGCACGGGACAGGGTTTTCTAGACACTGAAGCTTTCTTT. Protein product: CASTGQGFLDTEAFF. The genes are TRBV5-1 and TRBJ1-1; 9 nucleotides align to TRBD1. CDR3 length: 15 residues. Trimming cost V 6 bases and J 3 bases; bases outside gene matches: 9. Germline CDR1 reads SGHRS; CDR2 reads YFSETQ.

This clonotype was seen a few times. The chain carries TRBV12-3 or TRBV12-4 and TRBJ2-2, with D unclear. Trimming cost V 3 bases and J 1 base, with 12 bases left between them. CDR3 size: 16 residues. The CDR3 region has the DNA TGTGCCAGCAGTTTGCTTAGGAGACTGAACACCGGGGAGCTGTTTTTT. This sequence encodes CASSLLRRLNTGELFF.

The CDR3 protein is CASSPVRQMQPQHF. CDR3 bases: TGTGCCAGCTCACCTGTCCGACAAATGCAGCCCCAGCATTTT. The genes are TRBV18 and TRBJ1-5; D is unclear. V lost 3 bases to trimming and J lost 7 bases, with 13 bases between them. Germline V lookup: CDR1 KGHSH, CDR2 LQKENI. This CDR3 spans 14 amino acids.

The rearrangement joins TRBV20-1 to TRBJ2-5; D is uncertain. CDR3 length: 13 residues. Germline lookup yields CDR1 DFQATT and CDR2 SNEGSKA (reference sequence). Trimming pared 0 bases from V and 3 bases from J, leaving 8 bases between. The CDR3 protein is CSARDNQEETQYF. The CDR3 bases are TGCAGTGCTAGAGATAACCAAGAAGAGACCCAGTACTTC.

This clonotype has only a few counts. The chain couples TRBV6-6 to TRBJ2-7, with 7 bases fitting TRBD1. Germline V gives CDR1 MNHNY, CDR2 SVGAGI (reference sequence). V dropped 6 bases and J dropped 3; count of bases not matched to a gene: 11. The CDR3 consists of 15 residues. CDR3 DNA sequence: TGTGCCAGCAGGCTCGACAGGGAAGGTGACTACGAGCAGTACGTC. Protein sequence: CASRLDREGDYEQYV.